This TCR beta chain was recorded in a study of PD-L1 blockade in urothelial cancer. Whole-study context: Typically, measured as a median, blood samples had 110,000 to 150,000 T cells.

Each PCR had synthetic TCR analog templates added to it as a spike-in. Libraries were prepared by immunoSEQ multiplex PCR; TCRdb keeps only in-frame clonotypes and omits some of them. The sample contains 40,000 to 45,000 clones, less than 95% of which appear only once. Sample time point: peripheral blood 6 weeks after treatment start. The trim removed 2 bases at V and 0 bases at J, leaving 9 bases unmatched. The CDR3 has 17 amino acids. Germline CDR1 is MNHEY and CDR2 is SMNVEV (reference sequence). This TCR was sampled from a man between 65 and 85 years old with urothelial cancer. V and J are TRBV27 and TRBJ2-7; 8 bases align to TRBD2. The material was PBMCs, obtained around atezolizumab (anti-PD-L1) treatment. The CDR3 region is CASSLMSSGIYSYEQYF. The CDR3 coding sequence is TGTGCCAGCAGTTTAATGAGTAGCGGGATTTACTCCTACGAGCAGTACTTC.